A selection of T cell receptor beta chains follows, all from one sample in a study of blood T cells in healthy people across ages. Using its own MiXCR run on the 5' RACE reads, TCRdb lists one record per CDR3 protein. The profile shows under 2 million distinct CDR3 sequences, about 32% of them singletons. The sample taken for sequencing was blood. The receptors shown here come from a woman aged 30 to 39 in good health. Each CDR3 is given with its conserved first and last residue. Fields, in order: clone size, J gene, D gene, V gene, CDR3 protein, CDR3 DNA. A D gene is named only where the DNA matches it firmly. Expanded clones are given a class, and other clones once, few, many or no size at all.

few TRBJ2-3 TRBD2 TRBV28 CASSSKREGLDTQYF TGTGCCAGCAGTTCCAAGCGGGAGGGCCTGGATACGCAGTATTTT
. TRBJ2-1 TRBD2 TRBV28 CASTVTLGASGSGEQFF TGTGCCAGCACCGTTACCCTAGGGGCTAGCGGGAGTGGAGAGCAGTTCTTC
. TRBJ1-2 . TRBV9 CASSVGGVEATYGYTF TGTGCCAGCAGCGTAGGGGGAGTCGAGGCGACTTATGGCTACACCTTC
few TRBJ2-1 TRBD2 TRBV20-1 CSAPKLAGGADEQFF TGCAGTGCTCCTAAGTTAGCGGGAGGGGCCGATGAGCAGTTCTTC
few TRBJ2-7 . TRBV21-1 CASNTGTSGGAVGEQYF TGTGCCAGCAACACGGGAACTAGCGGGGGGGCGGTAGGCGAGCAGTACTTC
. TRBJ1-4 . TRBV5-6 CATSPRGTDRSGKLFF TGTGCCACCAGCCCGCGGGGCACAGATCGCTCCGGAAAACTGTTTTTT
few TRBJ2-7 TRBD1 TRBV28 CASSLMGQVGEQYF TGTGCCAGCAGTTTGATGGGACAGGTAGGCGAGCAGTACTTC
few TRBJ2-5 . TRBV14 CASSPRRGISETQYF TGTGCCAGCAGCCCAAGGAGAGGGATCAGTGAGACCCAGTACTTC
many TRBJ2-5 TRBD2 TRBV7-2 CASSLAPSGGFETQYF TGTGCCAGCAGCTTAGCGCCTAGCGGGGGGTTTGAGACCCAGTACTTC
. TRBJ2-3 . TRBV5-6 CASSLGGVLDTQYF TGTGCCAGCAGCTTGGGTGGTGTGTTGGATACGCAGTATTTT
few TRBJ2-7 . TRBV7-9 CASSGAGESYEQYF TGTGCCAGCTCAGGGGCAGGGGAGTCCTACGAGCAGTACTTC
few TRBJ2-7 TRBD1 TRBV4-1 CASSQATGTGSEQYF TGCGCCAGCAGCCAGGCGACCGGGACAGGGTCCGAGCAGTACTTC
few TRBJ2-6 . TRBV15 CATSTSIGVLTF TGTGCCACCAGCACTTCGATTGGCGTCCTGACTTTC
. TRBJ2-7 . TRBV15 CATSRDPPEQYF TGTGCCACCAGCAGAGATCCACCCGAGCAGTACTTC
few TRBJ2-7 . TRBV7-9 CASSPPGELTYEQYF TGTGCCAGCAGCCCTCCGGGGGAACTTACCTACGAGCAGTACTTC
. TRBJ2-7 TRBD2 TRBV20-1 CSAGGEGGHEQYF TGCAGTGCCGGGGGGGAGGGTGGTCACGAGCAGTACTTC
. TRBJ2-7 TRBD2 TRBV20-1 CSARMEGGRYEQYF TGCAGTGCTAGAATGGAGGGAGGGCGCTACGAGCAGTACTTC
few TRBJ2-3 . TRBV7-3 CASSLSLQNTDTQYF TGTGCCAGCAGCTTAAGCCTACAAAACACAGATACGCAGTATTTT
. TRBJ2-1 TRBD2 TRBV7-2 CASRELGRAPYNEQFF TGTGCCAGCAGGGAACTCGGGAGGGCCCCCTACAATGAGCAGTTCTTC
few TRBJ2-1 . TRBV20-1 CSARATGVWDYNEQFF TGCAGTGCTAGAGCTACGGGGGTCTGGGACTACAATGAGCAGTTCTTC
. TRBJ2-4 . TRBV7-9 CASSSPSRAPGGRNIQYF TGTGCCAGCAGCTCACCATCCCGGGCCCCAGGAGGGAGAAACATTCAGTACTTC
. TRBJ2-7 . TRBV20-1 CSASRFDYERYF TGCAGTGCTAGTCGGTTTGACTACGAGCGGTACTTC
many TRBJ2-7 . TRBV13 CASSLRGTHLPYEQYF TGTGCCAGCAGCCTCCGAGGGACTCACCTACCCTACGAGCAGTACTTC
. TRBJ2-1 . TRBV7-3 CASSLIWGLTYNEQFF TGTGCCAGCAGCTTAATTTGGGGCCTCACCTACAATGAGCAGTTCTTC
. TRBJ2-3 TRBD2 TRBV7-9 CASSDTIAGANTDTQYF TGTGCCAGCAGCGATACGATAGCGGGAGCAAACACAGATACGCAGTATTTT
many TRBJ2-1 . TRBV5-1 CASSLGEEQFF TGTGCCAGCAGCTTGGGAGAGGAGCAGTTCTTC
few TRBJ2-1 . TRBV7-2 CASSLSGGTPYNEQFF TGTGCCAGCAGCTTATCCGGCGGGACTCCCTACAATGAGCAGTTCTTC
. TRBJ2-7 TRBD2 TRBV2 CASSNSGPAYEQYF TGTGCCAGCAGTAATAGCGGGCCGGCCTACGAGCAGTACTTC
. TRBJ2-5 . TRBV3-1 CASSQDQGVSETQYF TGTGCCAGCAGCCAAGATCAAGGGGTTTCGGAGACCCAGTACTTC
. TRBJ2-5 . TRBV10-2 CASTTGAGETQYF TGCGCCAGCACCACAGGGGCGGGGGAGACCCAGTACTTC
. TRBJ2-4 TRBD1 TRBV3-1 CASSQIRQGRPGREQYF TGTGCCAGCAGCCAAATACGACAGGGCCGGCCAGGTAGGGAGCAGTACTTC
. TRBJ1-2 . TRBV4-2 CASSPGSLVGYTF TGTGCCAGCAGCCCCGGCAGTCTGGTTGGCTACACCTTC
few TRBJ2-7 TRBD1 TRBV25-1 CASSGTGVGEQYF TGTGCCAGCAGTGGGACAGGGGTAGGCGAGCAGTACTTC
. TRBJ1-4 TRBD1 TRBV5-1 CASSGTGHEKLFF TGCGCCAGCAGTGGGACAGGGCATGAAAAACTGTTTTTT
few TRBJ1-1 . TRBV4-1 CASSQGPIKNTEAFF TGCGCCAGCAGCCAAGGACCGATAAAGAACACTGAAGCTTTCTTT
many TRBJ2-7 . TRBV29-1 CSVARGGTYEQYF TGCAGCGTTGCCCGGGGTGGGACCTACGAGCAGTACTTC
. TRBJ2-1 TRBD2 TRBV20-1 CSASLREGRLHEQFF TGCAGTGCTAGCCTGCGGGAGGGCCGCCTCCATGAGCAGTTCTTC
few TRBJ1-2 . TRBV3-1 CASSQDDRGYTF TGTGCCAGCAGCCAAGATGATCGGGGCTACACCTTC
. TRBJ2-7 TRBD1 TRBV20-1 CSARDQTGGLYEQYF TGCAGTGCTAGAGATCAGACAGGGGGTCTTTACGAGCAGTACTTC
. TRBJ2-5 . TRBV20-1 CSARLWEQETQYF TGCAGTGCTAGATTGTGGGAACAAGAGACCCAGTACTTC
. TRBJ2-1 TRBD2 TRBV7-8 CASSLANRGGRAGEQFF TGTGCCAGCAGCTTAGCCAACCGGGGCGGGAGGGCCGGTGAGCAGTTCTTC
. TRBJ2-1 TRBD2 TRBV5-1 CASWPGRGANEQFF TGCGCCAGCTGGCCCGGGCGGGGGGCGAATGAGCAGTTCTTC
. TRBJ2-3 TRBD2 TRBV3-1 CASSQVNSLAGVRGTQYF TGTGCCAGCAGCCAAGTTAACAGCTTAGCGGGAGTTAGGGGGACGCAGTATTTT
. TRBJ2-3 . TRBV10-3 CAISPTTDTQYF TGTGCCATCAGCCCGACTACAGATACGCAGTATTTT
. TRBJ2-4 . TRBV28 CASRSGAGEYGQYF TGTGCCAGCCGGTCCGGGGCAGGGGAGTACGGGCAGTACTTC
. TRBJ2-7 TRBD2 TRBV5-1 CASSLWSSGSHEQYF TGCGCCAGCAGTTTGTGGTCTAGCGGGAGTCACGAGCAGTACTTC
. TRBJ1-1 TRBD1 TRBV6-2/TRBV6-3 CASSRTTGGVKYTEAFF TGTGCCAGCAGTCGAACGACAGGGGGAGTTAAGTACACTGAAGCTTTCTTT
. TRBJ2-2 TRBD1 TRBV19 CASSVRQGQTGELFF TGTGCCAGTAGCGTCCGACAGGGGCAGACCGGGGAGCTGTTTTTT
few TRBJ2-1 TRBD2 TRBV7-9 CASSPRGTHQTSPSYNGQFF TGTGCCAGCAGCCCAAGGGGAACCCACCAGACTAGCCCCTCCTACAATGGGCAGTTCTTC
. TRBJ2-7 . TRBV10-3 CAISPGPYEQYF TGTGCCATCAGCCCGGGGCCCTACGAGCAGTACTTC
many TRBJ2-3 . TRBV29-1 CSVGDRDPDTQYF TGCAGCGTTGGAGATAGGGACCCAGATACGCAGTATTTT
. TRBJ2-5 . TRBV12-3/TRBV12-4 CASSLGDSIVAVQETQYF TGTGCCAGCAGTTTAGGGGATTCCATAGTGGCAGTACAAGAGACCCAGTACTTC
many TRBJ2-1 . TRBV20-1 CSVPRNEQFF TGCAGTGTTCCGCGCAATGAGCAGTTCTTC